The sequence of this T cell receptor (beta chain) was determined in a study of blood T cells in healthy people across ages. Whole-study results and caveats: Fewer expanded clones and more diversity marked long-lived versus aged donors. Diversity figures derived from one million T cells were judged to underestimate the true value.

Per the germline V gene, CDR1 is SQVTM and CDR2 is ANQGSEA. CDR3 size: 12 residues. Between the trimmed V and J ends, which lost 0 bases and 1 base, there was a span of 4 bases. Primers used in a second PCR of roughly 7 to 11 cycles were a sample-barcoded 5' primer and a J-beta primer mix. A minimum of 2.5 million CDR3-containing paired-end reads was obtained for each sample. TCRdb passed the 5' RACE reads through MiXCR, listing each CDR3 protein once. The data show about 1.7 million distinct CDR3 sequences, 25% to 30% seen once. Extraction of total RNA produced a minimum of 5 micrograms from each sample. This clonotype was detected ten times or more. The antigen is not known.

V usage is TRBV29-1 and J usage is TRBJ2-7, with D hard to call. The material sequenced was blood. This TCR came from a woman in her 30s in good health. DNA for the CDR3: TGCAGCGTTGAAGAGCAGTCCTACGAGCAGTACTTC. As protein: CSVEEQSYEQYF.